This T cell receptor beta chain emerged from a study of CXCR3-negative and CXCR3-positive naive CD8 T cells. The method, 5' RACE with UMI labels, was used to prepare the TRB cDNA libraries. TCRdb reprocessed the 5' RACE reads, keeping one entry per CDR3 protein, no DNA. The listing contains around 34,000 distinct CDR3 sequences. Subsets of CD8+ T cells were each sorted in triplicate at 250,000 to 350,000 cells apiece. CDR3 size: 17 residues. Germline V CDR1 and CDR2: DFQATT, SNEGSKA (reference sequence). The rearrangement uses TRBV20-1 and TRBJ2-1; TCRdb selects TRBD1, and the lack of DNA leaves this call unchecked. The source of this sequence is a human donor in good health. Some clones in this sample may be carry-over from other donors' samples. Source material: memory CD8+ T cells from blood. CDR3 in amino acids: CSARDPLAGGQYNEQFF.